This is a list of T cell receptor beta chains from one sample in a study of blood T cells in healthy people across ages. TCRdb analysed the 5' RACE reads with MiXCR anew, one entry per CDR3 protein. The sample includes roughly 1,700,000 distinct CDR3 sequences, 25% to 30% of them seen just once. Sequencing was done on a sample of blood. These receptors were obtained from a woman aged 30 to 39 in good health. CDR3s include the opening cysteine and the closing phenylalanine or tryptophan. The size field is filled for only some rows; it gives once, few, many or a size class.

TRBV4-3	NA	CASSHAGSPLHF
TRBV4-3	NA	CASSREWLAADNEQFF
TRBV5-1	many	CASRSSTDTQYF
TRBV29-1	many	CSVERDRGLRNEQFF
TRBV30	NA	CAWSLSGGTEAFF
TRBV13	few	CASSLSLTGTEAFF
TRBV28	few	CASTPFALPGETQYF
TRBV4-1	many	CASSQAWGLARNEQFF
TRBV2	few	CASSAGLESYNEQYF
TRBV7-8	NA	CASSLAVREGPDEQFF
TRBV9	NA	CASSSRPYGDGTQYF
TRBV20-1	NA	CSASKDRLDGELFF
TRBV7-9	many	CASSLAGQGPYEQYF
TRBV6-6	NA	CASTTDLRYEQYF
TRBV11-2	few	CASSERRTGTRRSYEQYF
TRBV2	NA	CASSLQRRGDTQYF
TRBV30	few	CAWSVGGVSYEQYF
TRBV7-9	NA	CASSQRTGNTGELFF
TRBV30	NA	CACGVTYEQYF
TRBV2	few	CASRDLTLSTDTQYF